This is a list of T cell receptor beta chains from one sample in a study of T cells after yellow fever vaccination. One entry per CDR3 protein, called by TCRdb with MiXCR from the 5' RACE reads. The table lists a few hundred thousand distinct CDR3 sequences, about a sixth of them singletons. This sample comprised PBMCs, obtained 5 to 6 days after the first yellow fever vaccination. Every receptor here comes from a man aged 18 to 30 who received the YFV17D yellow fever vaccine. The CDR3 runs from the conserved cysteine through the conserved F or W. A D gene is named only where the DNA matches it firmly. Size values are once, few and many counts, or a class for expanded clones, and some rows have none.

>.|many|TRBJ2-5|TRBV12-3/TRBV12-4
TGTGCCAGCAGTTTCGCGCTCCTTGAGGAGACCCAGTACTTC
CASSFALLEETQYF
>.|.|TRBJ2-3|TRBV7-3
TGTGCCAGCAGCTCTGGGGCTAGCACAGATACGCAGTATTTT
CASSSGASTDTQYF
>.|.|TRBJ2-2|TRBV6-2/TRBV6-3
TGTGCCAGCAGTTACTCCTCGATACTGAGCACCGGGGAGCTGTTTTTT
CASSYSSILSTGELFF
>.|.|TRBJ1-1|TRBV4-3
TGCGCCAGCAGCCAAGAGAGGGGGGGGCACACTGAAGCTTTCTTT
CASSQERGGHTEAFF
>TRBD2|.|TRBJ2-1|TRBV7-9
TGTGCCAGCAGCTCCAGGACTAGAACGGGCGATGAGCAGTTCTTC
CASSSRTRTGDEQFF
>.|many|TRBJ2-3|TRBV7-9
TGTGCCAGCAGTTTAACAGCTAGCACAGATACGCAGTATTTT
CASSLTASTDTQYF
>.|.|TRBJ2-5|TRBV24-1
TGTGCCACCAGTGACCCCCGAGGACACCAAGAGACCCAGTACTTC
CATSDPRGHQETQYF
>.|many|TRBJ1-2|TRBV5-1
TGCGCCAGCAGCCAAACCGACGGGGGCGGCTACACCTTC
CASSQTDGGGYTF
>TRBD1|few|TRBJ1-4|TRBV10-3
TGTGCCATCAGTGACCTCGAGGGGGCTAATAATGAAAAACTGTTTTTT
CAISDLEGANNEKLFF
>TRBD1|.|TRBJ2-3|TRBV5-1
TGCGCCAGCAGCCTGCAGGGGGCGCATGGCACAGATACGCAGTATTTT
CASSLQGAHGTDTQYF
>.|.|TRBJ2-1|TRBV12-3/TRBV12-4
TGTGCCAGCAGTTTTAAGGGACAGTTCTTC
CASSFKGQFF
>.|few|TRBJ1-3|TRBV27
TGTGCCAGCAGCTCTTTAGAATCTGGAAACACCATATATTTT
CASSSLESGNTIYF
>TRBD2|few|TRBJ2-5|TRBV7-3
TGTGCCAGCAGTTCCTCATATAGCGGGGGTAGTGCGACCCAGTACTTC
CASSSSYSGGSATQYF
>.|.|TRBJ1-2|TRBV12-3/TRBV12-4
TGTGCCAGCAGATCGGACGGACTTAACTATGGCTACACCTTC
CASRSDGLNYGYTF
>.|few|TRBJ2-7|TRBV7-9
TGTGCCAGCAGCCCCGTGGGGGCTCTCGAGGAATACGAGCAGTACTTC
CASSPVGALEEYEQYF
>.|many|TRBJ2-2|TRBV12-3/TRBV12-4
TGTGCCAGCAGTTTAGACTTCAACACCGGGGAGCTGTTTTTT
CASSLDFNTGELFF
>TRBD1|.|TRBJ1-1|TRBV5-1
TGCGCCAGCAGCTTGGCCGCAGGGGGAACTGAAGCTTTCTTT
CASSLAAGGTEAFF
>.|few|TRBJ2-4|TRBV5-1
TGCGCCAGCAGCTTGTTTTCGGCTGGATTAGCCAAAAACATTCAGTACTTC
CASSLFSAGLAKNIQYF
>TRBD1|few|TRBJ1-1|TRBV5-1
TGCGCCAGCAGGACAGACAGGGATGCTGAAGCTTTCTTT
CASRTDRDAEAFF
>.|.|TRBJ1-6|TRBV5-1
TGCGCCAGCAGCTTGGCCCCTACAGGGTCAAATTCACCCCTCCACTTT
CASSLAPTGSNSPLHF
>.|.|TRBJ2-5|TRBV2
TGTGCCAGCAGCTCGACTAGCCAAGAGACCCAGTACTTC
CASSSTSQETQYF
>.|.|TRBJ2-1|TRBV7-2
TGTGCCAGCAGCTTAGACCGTCTCGGCTACAATGAGCAGTTCTTC
CASSLDRLGYNEQFF
>.|few|TRBJ1-1|TRBV7-9
TGTGCCAGCAGCTTAGACAGGACAATCGAGAACACTGAAGCTTTCTTT
CASSLDRTIENTEAFF
>.|few|TRBJ2-7|TRBV9
TGTGCCAGCAGCGTCTCGGATACAGGGTACGAGCAGTACTTC
CASSVSDTGYEQYF
>TRBD1|.|TRBJ1-6|TRBV20-1
TGCAGTGCTAGCAGACAGGGGGGCAATTCACCCCTCCACTTT
CSASRQGGNSPLHF
>.|few|TRBJ2-7|TRBV27
TGTGCCAGCAGTTTCGACATCTCCTACGAGCAGTACTTC
CASSFDISYEQYF
>TRBD1|many|TRBJ1-2|TRBV6-5
TGTGCCAGCAGCCCTGCGATTGGGACAGGGACGTCCTTTTTCTATGGCTACACCTTC
CASSPAIGTGTSFFYGYTF
>.|.|TRBJ2-3|TRBV20-1
TGCAGTGCGTACTCCGCGGATAGCACAGATACGCAGTATTTT
CSAYSADSTDTQYF
>.|.|TRBJ1-1|TRBV6-2/TRBV6-3
TGTGCCAGCAGTTCAACCGCCAGGTTCGACACTGAAGCTTTCTTT
CASSSTARFDTEAFF
>TRBD1|.|TRBJ2-3|TRBV14
TGTGCCAGCAGCCAAAACGAGGGACAGGTCACAGATACGCAGTATTTT
CASSQNEGQVTDTQYF
>TRBD2|.|TRBJ2-5|TRBV7-2
TGTGCCAGCAGCTTAGCCCTAGCGGTAGAGACCCAGTACTTC
CASSLALAVETQYF
>.|.|TRBJ2-3|TRBV12-3/TRBV12-4
TGTGCCAGCAGTTCAATCCGGCCAGATACGCAGTATTTT
CASSSIRPDTQYF
>.|many|TRBJ1-4|TRBV5-1
TGCGCCAGCAGCTTGGACCGTAATGAAAAACTGTTTTTT
CASSLDRNEKLFF
>.|many|TRBJ1-2|TRBV9
TGTGCCAGCAGCGTTGCCGAAACGGTGAACTATGGCTACACCTTC
CASSVAETVNYGYTF
>.|.|TRBJ2-7|TRBV6-1
TGTGCCACCAAACTATCGACTAGTCCCTCCTACGAGCAGTACTTC
CATKLSTSPSYEQYF
>TRBD1|few|TRBJ1-2|TRBV27
TGTGCCAGCAGTTTATGGCAGGGGGCAAAAGGCTACACCTTC
CASSLWQGAKGYTF
>.|.|TRBJ2-3|TRBV6-5
TGTGCCAGCAGTTACTCTCTGGCCGGGGGCGAAGATACGCAGTATTTT
CASSYSLAGGEDTQYF
>TRBD2|few|TRBJ2-1|TRBV7-9
TGTGCCAGCAGCCTGGGACTAGACCATGAGCAGTTCTTC
CASSLGLDHEQFF
>.|few|TRBJ2-7|TRBV7-2
TGTGCCAGCAGCTTATCTCCCAGTGGGGAATACGAGCAGTACTTC
CASSLSPSGEYEQYF
>.|.|TRBJ1-1|TRBV14
TGTGCCAGCAGCCCTAACCAGAACACTGAAGCTTTCTTT
CASSPNQNTEAFF
>TRBD2|.|TRBJ2-7|TRBV27
TGTGCCAGCAGTTTTGGTAGCGGGGGTACCTACGAGCAGTACTTC
CASSFGSGGTYEQYF
>.|many|TRBJ1-2|TRBV9
TGTGCCAGCAGCGCTTCCGGGACCTCCGATAGCTACACCTTC
CASSASGTSDSYTF
>.|.|TRBJ2-2|TRBV14
TGTGCCAGCAGCCAAGTGTCACACGGGGAGCTGTTTTTT
CASSQVSHGELFF
>TRBD1|.|TRBJ1-2|TRBV5-1
TGCGCCAGCAGCAACCGCCTGACAGGGGGCGGTGGCTACACCTTC
CASSNRLTGGGGYTF
>.|many|TRBJ2-5|TRBV5-1
TGCGCCAGCAGCTCGGGCCGGGAACGAGAGACCCAGTACTTC
CASSSGRERETQYF
>.|.|TRBJ1-1|TRBV5-1
TGCGCCAGCAGCTCGGACGGCACTGAAGCTTTCTTT
CASSSDGTEAFF
>.|few|TRBJ2-3|TRBV20-1
TGCAGTGCTTTTCTAGCGGATACGCAGTATTTT
CSAFLADTQYF
>.|.|TRBJ2-3|TRBV7-2
TGTGCCAGCAGCTGGGCTGGGGGTAGCACAGATACGCAGTATTTT
CASSWAGGSTDTQYF
>TRBD1|few|TRBJ2-5|TRBV5-1
TGCGCCAGCAGCTTGGCCGGGACAGGGGCAACAGAGACCCAGTACTTC
CASSLAGTGATETQYF
>.|few|TRBJ2-1|TRBV5-1
TGCGCCAGCAGCTGGGACCCGGGGGCGCCTGAGCAGTTCTTC
CASSWDPGAPEQFF
>.|many|TRBJ2-3|TRBV29-1
TGCAGCGTTGGGCTGAGGGGGGATACGCAGTATTTT
CSVGLRGDTQYF
>.|few|TRBJ1-2|TRBV4-1
TGCGCCAGCAGCCAACGGCAGAACTATGGCTACACCTTC
CASSQRQNYGYTF
>.|.|TRBJ2-1|TRBV7-2
TGTGCCAGCGCCCCCCGAAGGGGGAGGGATGAGCAGTTCTTC
CASAPRRGRDEQFF
>.|few|TRBJ2-2|TRBV4-3
TGCGCCAGCAGCCAAGCCCAGGGGTCCGGGGGTCCAAGGGAGCTGTTTTTT
CASSQAQGSGGPRELFF
>TRBD1|.|TRBJ2-7|TRBV5-4
TGTGCCAGCAGCGTTCACGAGGGGGCCGAGCAGTACTTC
CASSVHEGAEQYF